This T cell receptor beta chain was found in a study of cytomegalovirus exposure and HLA in healthy donors. About the research overall: The platform used for the 120 validation repertoires matched that of the roughly 670 first-cohort repertoires, a later analysis reported.

Study-level findings and limits: Confirmation was obtained in vitro that a few CMV-associated chains are specific for CMV antigens. Across donors, most TCRs were seen rarely, yet some public ones were widespread.

The J segment lost 10 bases and the V segment lost 5 bases, leaving 8 bases of the junction unmatched. CDR1 is SNHLY and CDR2 is FYNNEI in the germline V gene. The CDR3 has 13 residues. Of note for this clone: Its antigen is as yet unknown.

Libraries were prepared by immunoSEQ multiplex PCR; TCRdb keeps only in-frame clonotypes and omits some of them. This table has approximately 120,000 clones, about 90% appearing once. Sequencing was carried out using PBMCs. The chain is built from TRBV2 and TRBJ2-1; 7 bases line up with TRBD2. This receptor was taken from a young woman in good health and CMV-seronegative. CDR3 DNA sequence: TGTGCCAGCAGTCCCAAACTAGCGAGGGAGCAGTTCTTC. It specifies CASSPKLAREQFF.